These 5 T cell receptor beta chains were all obtained from the same sample, sequenced in a study of T cells in Graves' hyperthyroidism and ophthalmopathy. Authors of the study amplified TCR beta CDR3 regions from RNA transcripts. HTBI primers were employed in a first-round RT-PCR of the TCR CDR3. TCRdb redid the calling of the multiplex PCR reads with MiXCR, one entry per CDR3 protein. This sample has around 690,000 distinct CDR3 sequences, with 15% to 20% found just once. Input material: blood. These receptors were collected from a man between 45 and 60 years old with Graves' hyperthyroidism.

This clonotype came up many times. The rearrangement joins TRBV11-2 to TRBJ2-1; 9 positions match TRBD1. The CDR3 extends over 16 amino acids. V lost 1 base and J lost 9; bases outside the gene matches: 10. Looked up from germline, CDR1 is SGHAT and CDR2 is FQNNGV. DNA of the CDR3: TGTGCCAGCAGCTTAGTATCCCGGGACAGGGCGGGTGAGCAGTTCTTC. Protein: CASSLVSRDRAGEQFF.

This clonotype was observed many times. DNA for the CDR3: TGTGCCAGCAGTACAACAGGGGGCTCCTACAATGAGCAGTTCTTC. It translates to CASSTTGGSYNEQFF. V and J are TRBV28 and TRBJ2-1, with 8 bases matching TRBD1. The CDR3 runs 15 residues. The trim removed 5 bases at V and 0 bases at J, leaving 3 bases unmatched. Germline V gene lookup returns CDR1 MDHEN and CDR2 SYDVKM.

The chain carries TRBV4-3 and TRBJ1-2; tentative D call: TRBD1 (5 bases). The CDR3 has 15 amino acids. V shed 4 bases and J shed 2 bases, with 14 bases lying between them. In germline, CDR1 is LGHNA, CDR2 YSLEER. Here the CDR3 DNA reads TGCGCCAGCAGCCCCGGAGGCAGGGTCAACTATGGCTACACCTTC. This codes for CASSPGGRVNYGYTF.

The chain couples TRBV28 to TRBJ1-2; D gene uncertain. The ends were cut back, 2 bases at V and 1 base at J, with 14 bases in the middle. The germline gives CDR1 MDHEN, CDR2 SYDVKM. There are 16 residues in the CDR3. This CDR3 reads CASSLGPPNVNYGYTF. For the CDR3, the DNA is TGTGCCAGCAGTTTAGGCCCCCCTAATGTTAACTATGGCTACACCTTC.

This clonotype was found a few times. The rearrangement joins TRBV5-1 to TRBJ2-2; 7 nucleotides match TRBD1. This CDR3 is 16 amino acids long. V lost 2 bases, J lost 0 bases, and 4 bases stayed unmatched. CDR1 SGHRS and CDR2 YFSETQ come from the germline V gene. CDR3 DNA sequence: TGCGCCAGCAGCTTCACGGGACAGCCGAACACCGGGGAGCTGTTTTTT. This encodes CASSFTGQPNTGELFF.